These T cell receptor beta chains were read from a single sample in a study of PD-1 blockade in classical Hodgkin lymphoma. Here immunoSEQ multiplex PCR was the method, and the copy in TCRdb shows in-frame clones only, minus some. The table records 9,500 to 10,000 clones, under 80% of them present only once. The sequencing used CD8+ T cells from blood, collected before the fourth cycle of nivolumab. These receptors came from a human donor with classical Hodgkin lymphoma. Each CDR3 is given with its conserved first and last residue. D genes are given only for firm matches. A clone size is listed for some rows: how often the clone was seen (once, few, many), or a class if it is expanded.

length: 16; J: TRBJ2-3; D: TRBD1; V: TRBV19; size: few; CDR3: CASKYRQGSQADTQYF; DNA: TGTGCCAGCAAATACAGACAGGGGTCTCAAGCAGATACGCAGTATTTT
length: 15; J: TRBJ1-5; D: TRBD1; V: TRBV27; size: -; CDR3: CASSLGTGSNQPQHF; DNA: TGTGCCAGCAGTTTAGGGACAGGATCAAATCAGCCCCAGCATTTT
length: 16; J: TRBJ1-1; D: -; V: TRBV4-3; size: few; CDR3: CASSQDTTGMRTEAFF; DNA: TGCGCCAGCAGCCAAGATACAACAGGGATGAGGACTGAAGCTTTCTTT
length: 13; J: TRBJ2-7; D: -; V: TRBV27; size: -; CDR3: CASSLAGVGEQYF; DNA: TGTGCCAGCAGTTTAGCGGGCGTAGGCGAGCAGTACTTC
length: 16; J: TRBJ2-3; D: -; V: TRBV2; size: -; CDR3: CASSASPEGGPDTQYF; DNA: TGTGCCAGCAGTGCCTCCCCTGAGGGGGGCCCAGATACGCAGTATTTT
length: 16; J: TRBJ2-7; D: TRBD2; V: TRBV11-2; size: -; CDR3: CASSLYLASGSYEQYF; DNA: TGTGCCAGCAGCTTATACTTGGCTAGCGGGAGTTACGAGCAGTACTTC
length: 16; J: TRBJ2-7; D: TRBD2; V: TRBV6-6; size: -; CDR3: CASSYSPSGGLTEQYF; DNA: TGTGCCAGCAGTTACTCCCCTAGCGGGGGGTTAACCGAGCAGTACTTC
length: 13; J: TRBJ1-1; D: -; V: TRBV27; size: -; CDR3: CASSLYLDTEAFF; DNA: TGTGCCAGCAGTTTATACTTGGACACTGAAGCTTTCTTT
length: 14; J: TRBJ2-5; D: -; V: TRBV7-9; size: -; CDR3: CASSPGTLGETQYF; DNA: TGTGCCAGCAGCCCCGGGACCTTGGGGGAGACCCAGTACTTC
length: 17; J: TRBJ2-1; D: TRBD1; V: TRBV27; size: -; CDR3: CASSLYYLDRAGYEQFF; DNA: TGTGCCAGCAGTTTATATTACTTGGACAGGGCAGGTTATGAGCAGTTCTTC
length: 15; J: TRBJ2-7; D: -; V: TRBV21-1; size: -; CDR3: CASSKKGRACREQYF; DNA: TGTGCCAGCAGCAAAAAGGGTCGGGCCTGCCGGGAGCAGTACTTC
length: 11; J: TRBJ1-1; D: TRBD1; V: TRBV7-9; size: -; CDR3: CASSATGGAFF; DNA: TGTGCCAGCAGCGCCACAGGGGGAGCTTTCTTT
length: 14; J: TRBJ1-2; D: -; V: TRBV14; size: -; CDR3: CASSQDRVSPGYTF; DNA: TGTGCCAGCAGCCAAGACAGGGTCTCCCCCGGCTACACCTTC
length: 13; J: TRBJ1-5; D: -; V: TRBV27; size: -; CDR3: CASSLGSNQPQHF; DNA: TGTGCCAGCAGTTTAGGGTCCAATCAGCCCCAGCATTTT
length: 13; J: TRBJ1-6; D: TRBD1; V: TRBV5-1; size: few; CDR3: CASSPDRGSPLHF; DNA: TGCGCCAGCAGCCCGGACAGGGGTTCACCCCTCCACTTT
length: 14; J: TRBJ1-1; D: -; V: TRBV6-6; size: few; CDR3: CASSNTGRNTEAFF; DNA: TGTGCCAGCAGTAACACAGGGCGAAACACTGAAGCTTTCTTT